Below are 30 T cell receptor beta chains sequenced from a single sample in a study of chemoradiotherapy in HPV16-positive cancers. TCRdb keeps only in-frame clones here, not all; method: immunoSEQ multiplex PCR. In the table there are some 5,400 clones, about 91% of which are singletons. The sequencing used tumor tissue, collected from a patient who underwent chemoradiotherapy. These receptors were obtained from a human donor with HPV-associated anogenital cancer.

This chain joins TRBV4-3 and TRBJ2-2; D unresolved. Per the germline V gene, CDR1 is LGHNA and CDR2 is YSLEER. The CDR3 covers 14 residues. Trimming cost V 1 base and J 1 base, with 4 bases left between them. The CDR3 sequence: CASSQGRNTGELFF. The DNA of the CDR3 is TGCGCCAGCAGCCAAGGCAGGAACACCGGGGAGCTGTTTTTT.

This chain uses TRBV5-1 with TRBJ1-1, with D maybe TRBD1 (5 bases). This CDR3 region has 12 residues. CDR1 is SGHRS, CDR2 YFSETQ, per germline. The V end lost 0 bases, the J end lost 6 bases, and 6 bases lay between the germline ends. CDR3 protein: CASSLGGPEAFF. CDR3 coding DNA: TGCGCCAGCAGCTTGGGGGGCCCTGAAGCTTTCTTT.

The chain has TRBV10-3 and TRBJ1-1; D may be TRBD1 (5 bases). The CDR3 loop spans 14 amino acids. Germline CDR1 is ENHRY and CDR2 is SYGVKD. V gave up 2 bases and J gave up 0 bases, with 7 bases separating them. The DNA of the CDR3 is TGTGCCATCAGTGAGGCCAGGGTGAACACTGAAGCTTTCTTT. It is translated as CAISEARVNTEAFF.

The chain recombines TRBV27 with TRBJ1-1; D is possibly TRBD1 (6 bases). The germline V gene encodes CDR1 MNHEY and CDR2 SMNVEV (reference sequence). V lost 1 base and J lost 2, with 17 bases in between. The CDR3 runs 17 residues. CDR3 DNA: TGTGCCAGCAGTTTATTCGGAGGCGGGGGCCCAAACACTGAAGCTTTCTTT. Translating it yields CASSLFGGGGPNTEAFF.

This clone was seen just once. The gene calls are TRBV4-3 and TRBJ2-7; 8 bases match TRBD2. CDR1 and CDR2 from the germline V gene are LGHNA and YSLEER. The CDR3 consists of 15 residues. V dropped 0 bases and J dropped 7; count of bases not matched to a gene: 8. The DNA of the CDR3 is TGCGCCAGCAGCCAAGAATTTATAGCGGGGTATGAGCAGTACTTC. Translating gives CASSQEFIAGYEQYF.

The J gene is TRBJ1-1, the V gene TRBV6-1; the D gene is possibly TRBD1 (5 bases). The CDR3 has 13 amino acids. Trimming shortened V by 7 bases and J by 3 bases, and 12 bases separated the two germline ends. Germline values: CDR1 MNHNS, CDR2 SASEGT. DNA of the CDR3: TGTGCCAGCATAAGGGGCAGCGACACTGAAGCTTTCTTT. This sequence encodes CASIRGSDTEAFF.

The CDR3 nucleotides read TGCGCCAGCAGCCAGATGAGGGGGGGACAGGAGACCCAGTACTTC. Encoded protein: CASSQMRGGQETQYF. The chain links TRBV4-3 to TRBJ2-5; D might be TRBD1 or TRBD2, each matching 7 bases. Germline CDR1 reads LGHNA; CDR2 reads YSLEER. With 3 bases removed from V and 5 bases from J, the gap between germline ends came to 16 bases. The CDR3 sequence is 15 residues long.

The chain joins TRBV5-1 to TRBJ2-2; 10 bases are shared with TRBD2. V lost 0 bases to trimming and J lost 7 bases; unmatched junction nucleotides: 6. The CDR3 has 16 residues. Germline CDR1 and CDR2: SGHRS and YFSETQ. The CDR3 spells CASSLGTSGAVGELFF. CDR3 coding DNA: TGCGCCAGCAGCTTGGGGACTAGCGGAGCGGTCGGGGAGCTGTTTTTT.

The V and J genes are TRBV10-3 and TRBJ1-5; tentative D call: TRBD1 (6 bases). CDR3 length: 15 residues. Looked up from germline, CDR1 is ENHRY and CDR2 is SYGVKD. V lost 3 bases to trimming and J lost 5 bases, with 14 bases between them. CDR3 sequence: CAISDTGKGYQPQHF. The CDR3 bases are TGTGCCATCAGTGACACAGGGAAAGGGTATCAGCCCCAGCATTTT.

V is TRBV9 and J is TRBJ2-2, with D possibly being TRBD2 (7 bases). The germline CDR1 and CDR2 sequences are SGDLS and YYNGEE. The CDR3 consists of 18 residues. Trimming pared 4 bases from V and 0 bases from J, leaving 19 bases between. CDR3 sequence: CASSFIPGGSSNTGELFF. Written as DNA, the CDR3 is TGTGCCAGCAGCTTCATCCCGGGGGGCTCTTCGAACACCGGGGAGCTGTTTTTT.

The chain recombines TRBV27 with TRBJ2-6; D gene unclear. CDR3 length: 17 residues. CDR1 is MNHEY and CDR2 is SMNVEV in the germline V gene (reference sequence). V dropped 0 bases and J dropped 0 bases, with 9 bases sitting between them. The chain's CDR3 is CASSLSARSSGANVLTF. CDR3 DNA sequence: TGTGCCAGCAGTTTATCTGCCAGGAGCTCTGGGGCCAACGTCCTGACTTTC.

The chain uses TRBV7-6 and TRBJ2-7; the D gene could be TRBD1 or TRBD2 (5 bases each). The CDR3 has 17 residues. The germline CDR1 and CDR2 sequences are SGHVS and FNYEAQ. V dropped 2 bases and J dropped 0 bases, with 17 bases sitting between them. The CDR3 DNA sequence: TGTGCCAGCAGCTTATCCGTACCGGGGACCTTCTCCTACGAGCAGTACTTC. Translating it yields CASSLSVPGTFSYEQYF.

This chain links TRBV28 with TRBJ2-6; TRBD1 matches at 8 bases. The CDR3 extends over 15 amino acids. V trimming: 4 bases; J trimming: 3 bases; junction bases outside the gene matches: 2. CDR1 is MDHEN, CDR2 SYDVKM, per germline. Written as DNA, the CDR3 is TGTGCCAGCAGTTCAGGGACAGGTGGGGCCAACGTCCTGACTTTC. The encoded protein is CASSSGTGGANVLTF.

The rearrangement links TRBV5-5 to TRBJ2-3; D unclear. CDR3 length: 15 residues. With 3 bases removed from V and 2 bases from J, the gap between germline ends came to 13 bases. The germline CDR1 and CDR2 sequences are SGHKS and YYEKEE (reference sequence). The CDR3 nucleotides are TGTGCCAGCAGCTCCACATTAGCCAACACAGATACGCAGTATTTT. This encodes CASSSTLANTDTQYF.

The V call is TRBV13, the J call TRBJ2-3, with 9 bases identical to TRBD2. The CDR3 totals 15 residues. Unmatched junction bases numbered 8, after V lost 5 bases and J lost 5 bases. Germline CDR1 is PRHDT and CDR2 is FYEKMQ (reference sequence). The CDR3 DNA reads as TGTGCCAGCAGCCCTAGCGGGGTCGACTTAGATACGCAGTATTTT. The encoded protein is CASSPSGVDLDTQYF.

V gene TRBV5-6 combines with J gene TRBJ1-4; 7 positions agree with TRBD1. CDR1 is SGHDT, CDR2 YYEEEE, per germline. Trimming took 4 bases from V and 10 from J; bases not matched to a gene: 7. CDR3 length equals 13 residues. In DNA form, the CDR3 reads TGTGCCAGCAGCGCCGGGACAGCTCGAAAACTGTTTTTT. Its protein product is CASSAGTARKLFF.

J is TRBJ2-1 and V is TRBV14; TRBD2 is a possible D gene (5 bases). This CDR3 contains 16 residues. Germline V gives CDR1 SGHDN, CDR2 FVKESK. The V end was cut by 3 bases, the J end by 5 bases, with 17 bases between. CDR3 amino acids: CASSQGLATVHNEQFF. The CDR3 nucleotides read TGTGCCAGCAGCCAGGGCCTAGCAACCGTACACAATGAGCAGTTCTTC.

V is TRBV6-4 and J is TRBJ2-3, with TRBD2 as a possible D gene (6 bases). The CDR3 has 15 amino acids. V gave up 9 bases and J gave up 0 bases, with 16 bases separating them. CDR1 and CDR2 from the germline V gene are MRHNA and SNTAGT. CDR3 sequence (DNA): TGTGCCAGTTCCGGGAGACCGGGGAGCACAGATACGCAGTATTTT. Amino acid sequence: CASSGRPGSTDTQYF.

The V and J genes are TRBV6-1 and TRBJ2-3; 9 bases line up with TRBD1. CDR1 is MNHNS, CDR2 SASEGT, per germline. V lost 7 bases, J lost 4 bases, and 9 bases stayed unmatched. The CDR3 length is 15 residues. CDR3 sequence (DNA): TGTGCCAGCATTACGACAGGGGGTTCCTCAGATACGCAGTATTTT. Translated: CASITTGGSSDTQYF.

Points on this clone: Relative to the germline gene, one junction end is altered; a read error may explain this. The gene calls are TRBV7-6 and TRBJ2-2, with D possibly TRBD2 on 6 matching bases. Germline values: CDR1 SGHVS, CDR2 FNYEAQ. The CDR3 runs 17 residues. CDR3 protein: CASSLEATSEGAGELVF. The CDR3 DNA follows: TGTGCCAGCAGCTTAGAAGCTACGTCGGAGGGTGCCGGGGAGCTGGTTTTT.

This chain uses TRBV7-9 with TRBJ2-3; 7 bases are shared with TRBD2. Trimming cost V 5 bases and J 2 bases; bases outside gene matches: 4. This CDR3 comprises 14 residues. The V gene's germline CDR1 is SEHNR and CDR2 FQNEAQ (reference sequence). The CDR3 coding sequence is TGTGCCAGCAGCGAGCGGGGCTCCACAGATACGCAGTATTTT. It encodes CASSERGSTDTQYF.

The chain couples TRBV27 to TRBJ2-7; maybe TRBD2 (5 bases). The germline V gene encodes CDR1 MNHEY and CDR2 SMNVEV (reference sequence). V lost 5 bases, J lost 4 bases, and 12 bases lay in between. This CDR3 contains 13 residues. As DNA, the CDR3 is TGTGCCAGCAGTCCAACTCGCGGGTACGAGCAGTACTTC. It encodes CASSPTRGYEQYF.

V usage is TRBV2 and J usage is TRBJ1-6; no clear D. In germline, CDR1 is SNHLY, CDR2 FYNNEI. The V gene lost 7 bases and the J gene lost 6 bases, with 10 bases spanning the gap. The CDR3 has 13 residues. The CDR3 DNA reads TGTGCCAGCACAAAGGAGTCTAATTCACCCCTCCACTTT. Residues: CASTKESNSPLHF.

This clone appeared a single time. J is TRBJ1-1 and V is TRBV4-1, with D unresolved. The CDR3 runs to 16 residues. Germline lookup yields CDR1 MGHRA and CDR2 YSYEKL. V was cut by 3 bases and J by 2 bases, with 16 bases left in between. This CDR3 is CASSQATAVPNTEAFF. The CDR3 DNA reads TGCGCCAGCAGCCAGGCTACAGCCGTTCCTAACACTGAAGCTTTCTTT.

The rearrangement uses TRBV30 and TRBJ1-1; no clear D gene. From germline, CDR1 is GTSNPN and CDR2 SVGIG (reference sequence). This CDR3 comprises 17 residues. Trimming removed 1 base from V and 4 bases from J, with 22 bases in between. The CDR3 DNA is TGTGCCTGGAGTGGTTCCCCGGCCCTTGAGGGATGCACTGAAGCTTTCTTT. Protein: CAWSGSPALEGCTEAFF.

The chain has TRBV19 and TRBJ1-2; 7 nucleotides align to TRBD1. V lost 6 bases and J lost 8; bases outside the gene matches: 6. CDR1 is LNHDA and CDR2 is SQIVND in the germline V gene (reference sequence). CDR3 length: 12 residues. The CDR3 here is CASRQGDGGYTF. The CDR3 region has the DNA TGTGCCAGTAGGCAGGGGGATGGGGGCTACACCTTC.

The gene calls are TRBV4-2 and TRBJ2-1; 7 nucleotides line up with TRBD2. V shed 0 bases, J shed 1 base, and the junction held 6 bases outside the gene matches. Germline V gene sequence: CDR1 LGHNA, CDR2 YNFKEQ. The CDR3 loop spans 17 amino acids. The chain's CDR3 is CASSQDSGFASYNEQFF. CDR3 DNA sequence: TGTGCCAGCAGCCAAGATAGCGGGTTCGCTTCCTACAATGAGCAGTTCTTC.

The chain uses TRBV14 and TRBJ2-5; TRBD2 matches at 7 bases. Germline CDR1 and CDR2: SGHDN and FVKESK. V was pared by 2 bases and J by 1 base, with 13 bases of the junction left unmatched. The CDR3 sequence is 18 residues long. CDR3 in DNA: TGTGCCAGCAGCCAATTGGGGTATATCGGGGGGTTCCAAGAGACCCAGTACTTC. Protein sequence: CASSQLGYIGGFQETQYF.

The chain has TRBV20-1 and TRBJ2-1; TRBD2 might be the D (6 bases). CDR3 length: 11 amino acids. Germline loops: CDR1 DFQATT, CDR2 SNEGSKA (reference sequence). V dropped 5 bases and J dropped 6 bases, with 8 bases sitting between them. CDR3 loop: CSAQRVNEQFF. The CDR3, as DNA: TGCAGTGCTCAGCGGGTCAATGAGCAGTTCTTC.

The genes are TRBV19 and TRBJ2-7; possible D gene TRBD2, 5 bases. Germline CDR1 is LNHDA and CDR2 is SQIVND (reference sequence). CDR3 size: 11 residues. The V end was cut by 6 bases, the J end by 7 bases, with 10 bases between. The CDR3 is CASRGSGEQYF. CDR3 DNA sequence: TGTGCCAGTAGGGGTTCGGGAGAGCAGTACTTC.